This is a list of T cell receptor beta chains from one sample in a study of T cell repertoires and HLA-DP antigens. Sequencing used immunoSEQ multiplex PCR; TCRdb keeps in-frame clones, though not all of them. The sample has approximately 100,000 clones, around nine tenths seen once. The antigens of these receptors remain unknown. The sample comprised CD4+ T cells from PBMCs. Receptor source: a man between 45 and 60 years old in good health and CMV-seronegative. Both conserved end residues are part of each CDR3. Fields, in order: J gene, D gene, clone size, V gene, CDR3 protein, CDR3 DNA. D genes are given only for firm matches. Rows give clone size only sometimes, using once, few, many, or a class for an expanded clone.

>TRBJ1-1|NA|NA|TRBV5-5
CASSSAIGRNTEAFF
TGTGCCAGCAGCTCCGCTATCGGACGGAACACTGAAGCTTTCTTT
>TRBJ1-2|NA|NA|TRBV14
CASSQLTPRAGYTF
TGTGCCAGCAGCCAATTGACACCGAGGGCTGGCTACACCTTC
>TRBJ2-7|NA|NA|TRBV2
CASRSTSSYEQYF
TGTGCCAGCAGGAGTACCAGCTCCTACGAGCAGTACTTC
>TRBJ1-6|NA|NA|TRBV4-1
CASSQEGSARGSPLHF
TGCGCCAGCAGCCAAGAAGGGTCAGCGCGTGGTTCACCCCTCCACTTT
>TRBJ1-2|NA|once|TRBV7-3
CASSLGPSLNYGYTF
TGTGCCAGCAGCTTAGGCCCATCACTTAACTATGGCTACACCTTC
>TRBJ2-7|NA|NA|TRBV19
CASSSAGHIYEQYF
TGTGCCAGTAGTAGCGCCGGACATATCTACGAGCAGTACTTC
>TRBJ1-1|NA|NA|TRBV4-3
CASSQLRTAPENF
TGCGCCAGCAGCCAACTGCGGACTGCCCCGGAAAACTTT
>TRBJ2-3|NA|NA|TRBV6-5
CASSLGDTQYF
TGTGCCAGCAGTCTGGGAGATACGCAGTATTTT
>TRBJ2-7|NA|NA|TRBV5-6
CASSLGRSNEQYF
TGTGCCAGCAGCTTGGGCAGAAGCAACGAGCAGTACTTC
>TRBJ2-3|NA|NA|TRBV19
CASTRSGGRATQYF
TGTGCCAGTACGAGGAGCGGTGGCAGGGCTACGCAGTATTTT
>TRBJ2-7|NA|once|TRBV11-1
CASSFAGAPYEQYF
TGTGCCAGCAGCTTCGCAGGGGCGCCCTACGAGCAGTACTTC
>TRBJ2-7|TRBD1|NA|TRBV19
CASSTPGQGAYEQYF
TGTGCCAGTAGTACCCCAGGACAGGGGGCCTACGAGCAGTACTTC
>TRBJ2-7|NA|NA|TRBV4-3
CASSGYTSSYEQYF
TGCGCCAGCAGCGGATACACAAGCTCCTACGAGCAGTACTTC
>TRBJ1-2|TRBD1|NA|TRBV27
CASSKGQGAGYTF
TGTGCCAGCAGTAAAGGACAGGGCGCAGGCTACACCTTC
>TRBJ2-1|TRBD1|once|TRBV9
CASSDDRGSYNEQFF
TGTGCCAGCAGCGATGACAGGGGGTCCTACAATGAGCAGTTCTTC
>TRBJ1-1|NA|NA|TRBV11-2
CASSFGGRNTEAFF
TGTGCCAGCAGCTTTGGGGGCCGAAACACTGAAGCTTTCTTT
>TRBJ2-2|NA|NA|TRBV18
CASSPPFGSGTTNTGELFF
TGTGCCAGCTCACCACCCTTCGGCTCCGGGACGACGAACACCGGGGAGCTGTTTTTT
>TRBJ1-5|TRBD1|NA|TRBV7-9
CASSLALGTGVAQPQHF
TGTGCCAGCAGCTTAGCGTTGGGGACAGGGGTGGCTCAGCCCCAGCATTTT
>TRBJ2-5|TRBD2|NA|TRBV7-9
CASSLPRGQETQYF
TGTGCCAGCAGCCTACCGCGGGGGCAAGAGACCCAGTACTTC
>TRBJ2-1|TRBD1|NA|TRBV18
CASSPGQGVGEQFF
TGTGCCAGCTCGCCGGGACAGGGTGTTGGTGAGCAGTTCTTC
>TRBJ2-2|NA|NA|TRBV6-6
CASSYGSGELFF
TGTGCCAGCAGTTACGGGTCCGGGGAGCTGTTTTTT
>TRBJ1-2|NA|NA|TRBV18
CASSPRGFFYGGYTF
TGTGCCAGCTCACCTCGGGGTTTCTTTTATGGCGGCTACACCTTC
>TRBJ2-1|NA|NA|TRBV6-4
CASSRDSRSYNEQFF
TGTGCCAGCAGTCGGGACTCCCGCTCCTACAATGAGCAGTTCTTC
>TRBJ2-7|NA|NA|TRBV7-2
CASSSPVEGRTEQYF
TGTGCCAGCAGCTCCCCCGTGGAGGGACGTACCGAGCAGTACTTC
>TRBJ1-5|NA|NA|TRBV19
CASSIGAFLGQAADPNQPQHF
TGTGCCAGTAGTATCGGGGCATTTTTGGGGCAGGCGGCGGACCCCAATCAGCCCCAGCATTTT
>TRBJ2-3|TRBD2|NA|TRBV2
CASSEDPGLGTQYF
TGTGCCAGCAGCGAGGATCCGGGACTAGGGACGCAGTATTTT
>TRBJ2-3|NA|once|TRBV2
CASSPQGSGADTQYF
TGTGCCAGCAGTCCCCAGGGGTCGGGCGCAGATACGCAGTATTTT
>TRBJ2-1|NA|NA|TRBV29-1
CSVDGVASSSYNEQFF
TGCAGCGTTGATGGGGTAGCTTCCAGCTCCTACAATGAGCAGTTCTTC
>TRBJ2-3|NA|NA|TRBV5-1
CASSLGHSRTSTDTQYF
TGCGCCAGCAGCTTGGGTCACTCTAGAACTAGCACAGATACGCAGTATTTT
>TRBJ1-4|NA|NA|TRBV7-4
CASSLDRPNEKLFF
TGTGCCAGCAGCTTAGACAGACCTAATGAAAAACTGTTTTTT
>TRBJ2-7|NA|few|TRBV11-2
CASSLNLDDYEQYF
TGTGCCAGCAGCTTAAACCTAGACGACTACGAGCAGTACTTC
>TRBJ2-3|NA|NA|TRBV7-3
CASSSGGTQYF
TGTGCCAGCAGCTCTGGGGGTACGCAGTATTTT
>TRBJ1-5|NA|NA|TRBV5-4
CASSLGGGQSNQPQHF
TGTGCCAGCAGCTTGGGGGGGGGTCAAAGCAATCAGCCCCAGCATTTT
>TRBJ2-3|TRBD1|NA|TRBV5-4
CASSRVGQGAYTQYF
TGTGCCAGCAGCCGAGTGGGGCAGGGGGCTTATACGCAGTATTTT